Following are 19 T cell receptor beta chains from one sample sequenced in a study of PD-1 blockade in classical Hodgkin lymphoma. Some clones are missing from TCRdb's copy, which holds only in-frame ones; the method was immunoSEQ multiplex PCR. The sample has around 99,000 clones, roughly 79% seen once. Every patient experienced relapse after autologous stem cell transplantation, and brentuximab vedotin exposure varied. The sample in question was peripheral blood mononuclear cells (PBMCs), obtained before the second cycle of nivolumab. Every receptor here comes from a human donor with classical Hodgkin lymphoma.

V and J are TRBV7-2 and TRBJ2-3; D call uncertain. V was cut by 1 base and J by 3 bases, with 11 bases left in between. The CDR3 covers 15 residues. Germline V CDR1 and CDR2: SGHTA, FQGNSA. This CDR3 is CASSLDGSKTDTQYF. The CDR3 nucleotides are TGTGCCAGCAGCTTAGATGGCAGCAAAACAGATACGCAGTATTTT.

The chain is built from TRBV5-1 and TRBJ2-1, with TRBD2 identical over 12 bases. This CDR3 has 16 residues. The V segment lost 1 base and the J segment 7 bases; nucleotides outside the gene matches: 6. Germline values: CDR1 SGHRS, CDR2 YFSETQ. In DNA form, the CDR3 reads TGCGCCAGCAGCTTGAGGGGGCTAGCGGGAGGGAATGAGCAGTTCTTC. Amino acids: CASSLRGLAGGNEQFF.

This chain uses TRBV19 with TRBJ2-7; 10 bases align to TRBD2. The J segment lost 4 bases and the V segment lost 0 bases, leaving 6 bases of the junction unmatched. CDR1 and CDR2 (germline): LNHDA, SQIVND (reference sequence). There are 16 residues in the CDR3. The CDR3 protein is CASSIDSGRTFYEQYF. As DNA, the CDR3 is TGTGCCAGTAGTATAGATAGCGGGAGGACCTTTTACGAGCAGTACTTC.

This chain joins TRBV5-1 and TRBJ2-5; 8 bases agree with TRBD2. V shed 0 bases, J shed 2 bases, and the junction held 0 bases outside the gene matches. This CDR3 is built from 14 residues. Germline V gene lookup returns CDR1 SGHRS and CDR2 YFSETQ. The CDR3 protein is CASSLASGQETQYF. CDR3 sequence (DNA): TGCGCCAGCAGCTTGGCTAGCGGGCAAGAGACCCAGTACTTC.

V usage is TRBV6-6 and J usage is TRBJ1-2; no reliable D call. This CDR3 comprises 15 residues. V was clipped by 1 base and J by 8 bases, with 17 bases between them. CDR1 and CDR2 (germline): MNHNY, SVGAGI (reference sequence). The CDR3 sequence: CASSYLTVKDGGYTF. CDR3 bases: TGTGCCAGCAGTTACTTAACCGTGAAAGATGGAGGCTACACCTTC.

A few counts support this clone. The CDR3 region is CASSPPGGIGQPQHF. The CDR3 DNA reads TGTGCCAGCAGTCCCCCGGGGGGAATCGGTCAGCCCCAGCATTTT. The chain is built from TRBV28 and TRBJ1-5; possible D gene TRBD1, 5 bases. The germline V and J ends were trimmed by 5 bases and 6 bases, with 17 bases remaining between them. CDR1 MDHEN and CDR2 SYDVKM come from the germline V gene. This CDR3 spans 15 amino acids.

This chain joins TRBV5-5 and TRBJ2-1; D unclear. There are 16 residues in the CDR3. Looked up from germline, CDR1 is SGHKS and CDR2 is YYEKEE (reference sequence). V lost 0 bases, J lost 0 bases, and 10 bases lay in between. The CDR3 sequence is CASSLGFSLSYNEQFF. The CDR3 DNA reads as TGTGCCAGCAGCTTGGGCTTCTCTCTCTCCTACAATGAGCAGTTCTTC.

The chain combines TRBV28 with TRBJ2-1; the D gene is possibly TRBD2 (6 bases). V gave up 6 bases and J gave up 0 bases, with 18 bases separating them. The germline gives CDR1 MDHEN, CDR2 SYDVKM. The CDR3 has 17 residues. The CDR3 sequence is CASSPPRGRSSYNEQFF. The CDR3 coding sequence is TGTGCCAGCAGCCCCCCGCGGGGCCGTAGCTCCTACAATGAGCAGTTCTTC.

The chain links TRBV19 to TRBJ2-3; 11 bases fit TRBD2. The length of the CDR3 is 14 residues. The V gene's germline CDR1 is LNHDA and CDR2 SQIVND (reference sequence). With 5 bases clipped from V and 12 bases from J, the junction kept 10 bases outside the gene matches. CDR3 in amino acids: CASSSGTSGLNQYF. The CDR3 DNA follows: TGTGCCAGTAGTTCTGGGACTAGCGGACTAAACCAGTATTTT.

This chain links TRBV6-5 with TRBJ2-5; no clear D gene. Trimming took 8 bases from V and 6 from J, leaving 10 bases between them. The CDR3 sequence is 11 residues long. CDR1 and CDR2 (germline): MNHEY, SVGAGI. This CDR3 is CASGGPQTQYF. The CDR3 DNA follows: TGTGCCAGCGGCGGACCGCAGACCCAGTACTTC.

This clone showed up just once. The chain combines TRBV6-1 with TRBJ1-5; D is ambiguous. Germline values: CDR1 MNHNS, CDR2 SASEGT. This CDR3 is 12 amino acids long. Trimming shortened V by 8 bases and J by 0 bases, and 5 bases separated the two germline ends. CDR3 DNA sequence: TGTGCCAGCTGCAGTAGCAATCAGCCCCAGCATTTT. Its translation is CASCSSNQPQHF.

This clone has only one observation. The CDR3 DNA reads TGTGCCAGCAGCCCAGGCCCGACAGGGGTTACCGGGGAGCTGTTTTTT. Encoded protein: CASSPGPTGVTGELFF. The V gene is TRBV7-6, the J gene TRBJ2-2; 8 positions agree with TRBD1. This CDR3 has 16 amino acids. Trimming at V came to 5 bases and at J to 5 bases, leaving 10 bases not matched to a gene. Germline lookup yields CDR1 SGHVS and CDR2 FNYEAQ. The whole variable domain, remainder taken from reference TRBV7-6 and TRBJ2-2, is GAGVSQSPRYKVTKRGQDVALRCDPISGHVSLYWYRQALGQGPEFLTYFNYEAQQDKSGLPNDRFSAERPEGSISTLTIQRTEQRDSAMYRCASSPGPTGVTGELFFGEGSRLTVL.

The chain recombines TRBV7-2 with TRBJ2-3; TRBD2 matches 12 bases. Per germline, CDR1 SGHTA and CDR2 FQGNSA. V shed 5 bases, J shed 3 bases, and the junction held 12 bases outside the gene matches. This CDR3 has 18 residues. In DNA, the CDR3 is TGTGCCAGCAGCCTTCTAGCGGGAGGGGAATGGGTGACAGATACGCAGTATTTT. Encoded protein: CASSLLAGGEWVTDTQYF.

This chain joins TRBV19 and TRBJ2-7; D is undetermined. The germline V gene encodes CDR1 LNHDA and CDR2 SQIVND (reference sequence). This CDR3 is 13 amino acids long. The V end was cut by 5 bases, the J end by 2 bases, with 10 bases between. The chain's CDR3 is CASSRAATYEQYF. In DNA form, the CDR3 reads TGTGCCAGTAGTCGGGCAGCAACCTACGAGCAGTACTTC.

The V call is TRBV5-8, the J call TRBJ2-1; D may be TRBD2 (6 bases). The germline V gene encodes CDR1 SGHTS and CDR2 YDEGEE. Trimming pared 3 bases from V and 10 bases from J, leaving 20 bases between. The CDR3 length is 15 residues. CDR3 in DNA: TGTGCCAGCAGCTCCGGACTACCCCCAGGAAGCGAGCAGTTCTTC. Protein: CASSSGLPPGSEQFF.

The chain recombines TRBV29-1 with TRBJ2-1; TRBD2 agrees at 8 bases. The CDR3 runs to 14 residues. V gave up 3 bases and J gave up 9 bases; unmatched junction bases: 10. The germline gives CDR1 SQVTM, CDR2 ANQGSEA. Here the CDR3 reads CSVDIGRGGTEQFF. The CDR3, as DNA: TGCAGCGTTGATATCGGTCGGGGGGGGACTGAGCAGTTCTTC.

This rearrangement joins TRBV2 to TRBJ2-1; 11 positions match TRBD2. The germline gives CDR1 SNHLY, CDR2 FYNNEI. The CDR3 contains 15 residues. The V gene end was trimmed by 6 bases and the J gene end by 3 bases; junction bases not matched to a gene: 4. The CDR3 bases are TGTGCCAGCAGGGACACTAGCGGGAGCTACAATGAGCAGTTCTTC. Translating it yields CASRDTSGSYNEQFF.

The V and J genes are TRBV6-5 and TRBJ2-7, with D tentatively TRBD1 (6 bases). This CDR3 spans 15 amino acids. V was trimmed by 0 bases and J by 4 bases, leaving 13 bases between them. CDR1 and CDR2 from the germline V gene are MNHEY and SVGAGI. As DNA, the CDR3 is TGTGCCAGCAGTTACTCGATGGGGGCGCGGTACGAGCAGTACTTC. It specifies CASSYSMGARYEQYF.

V gene TRBV10-3 combines with J gene TRBJ1-1; the D is unclear. V was cut by 7 bases and J by 0 bases, with 12 bases left in between. There are 14 residues in the CDR3. In germline, CDR1 is ENHRY, CDR2 SYGVKD. The CDR3 region has the DNA TGTGCCATCAAGGATCCGAACTTGAACACTGAAGCTTTCTTT. Translated, it gives CAIKDPNLNTEAFF.